A selection of T cell receptor beta chains follows, all from one sample in a study of T cells in Graves' hyperthyroidism and ophthalmopathy. In TCRdb, the multiplex PCR reads were re-called with MiXCR into one record per CDR3 protein. This table has 300,000 to 450,000 distinct CDR3 sequences, around a quarter appearing once. The source material was blood. The receptors stem from a man over 45 with Graves' hyperthyroidism. CDR3s include the opening cysteine and the closing phenylalanine or tryptophan. Each record gives: clone size, V gene, J gene, D gene, CDR3 length, CDR3 protein, CDR3 DNA. D genes are given only for firm matches. Clone size is stated in some rows and not others, as once, few, many or a class when expanded.

clone size: few
V gene: TRBV20-1
J gene: TRBJ2-5
D gene: TRBD2
CDR3 length: 15
CDR3 protein: CSATSLAGLQETQYF
CDR3 DNA: TGCAGTGCTACCTCTCTAGCGGGCCTACAAGAGACCCAGTACTTC

clone size: -
V gene: TRBV11-2
J gene: TRBJ2-2
D gene: TRBD2
CDR3 length: 15
CDR3 protein: CASSPRGGGAGELFF
CDR3 DNA: TGTGCCAGCAGCCCCCGGGGGGGCGGGGCCGGGGAGCTGTTTTTT

clone size: few
V gene: TRBV5-1
J gene: TRBJ2-1
D gene: TRBD2
CDR3 length: 15
CDR3 protein: CASSGGTSGYNEQFF
CDR3 DNA: TGCGCCAGCAGCGGGGGGACTAGCGGTTACAATGAGCAGTTCTTC

clone size: -
V gene: TRBV29-1
J gene: TRBJ1-5
D gene: TRBD1
CDR3 length: 13
CDR3 protein: CSVGRDSNQPQHF
CDR3 DNA: TGCAGCGTTGGCCGGGACAGTAATCAGCCCCAGCATTTT

clone size: -
V gene: TRBV20-1
J gene: TRBJ2-7
D gene: TRBD2
CDR3 length: 13
CDR3 protein: CSVAGVFIHEQYF
CDR3 DNA: TGCAGTGTGGCGGGAGTGTTTATCCACGAGCAGTACTTC

clone size: many
V gene: TRBV11-3
J gene: TRBJ2-3
D gene: -
CDR3 length: 14
CDR3 protein: CASRLGDGTDTQYF
CDR3 DNA: TGTGCCAGTCGCCTAGGGGACGGCACAGATACGCAGTATTTT

clone size: few
V gene: TRBV19
J gene: TRBJ2-5
D gene: -
CDR3 length: 14
CDR3 protein: CASSIRQFQGTQYF
CDR3 DNA: TGTGCCAGTAGTATACGGCAGTTCCAAGGGACCCAGTACTTC

clone size: -
V gene: TRBV20-1
J gene: TRBJ1-4
D gene: TRBD1
CDR3 length: 14
CDR3 protein: CSAQLGQGTEKLFF
CDR3 DNA: TGCAGTGCCCAGCTTGGACAGGGGACTGAAAAACTGTTTTTT

clone size: -
V gene: TRBV6-2/TRBV6-3
J gene: TRBJ2-3
D gene: TRBD1
CDR3 length: 13
CDR3 protein: CASGGQGTDTQYF
CDR3 DNA: TGTGCCAGCGGTGGACAGGGCACAGATACGCAGTATTTT

clone size: -
V gene: TRBV27
J gene: TRBJ2-3
D gene: TRBD2
CDR3 length: 16
CDR3 protein: CASSSRLAGVTDTQYF
CDR3 DNA: TGTGCCAGCAGTTCCAGACTAGCGGGAGTTACGGATACGCAGTATTTT

clone size: few
V gene: TRBV3-1
J gene: TRBJ2-4
D gene: TRBD1
CDR3 length: 15
CDR3 protein: CASSEIDRGKTIQYF
CDR3 DNA: TGTGCCAGCAGTGAAATTGACAGGGGTAAAACCATTCAGTACTTC

clone size: few
V gene: TRBV7-2
J gene: TRBJ1-4
D gene: -
CDR3 length: 15
CDR3 protein: CASSSSRDPNEKLFF
CDR3 DNA: TGTGCCAGCAGCTCATCCCGGGACCCCAATGAAAAACTGTTTTTT

clone size: many
V gene: TRBV20-1
J gene: TRBJ1-4
D gene: -
CDR3 length: 17
CDR3 protein: CSARGVGQEATNEKLFF
CDR3 DNA: TGCAGTGCTAGAGGCGTGGGGCAAGAGGCAACTAATGAAAAACTGTTTTTT

clone size: medium-sized
V gene: TRBV28
J gene: TRBJ2-7
D gene: TRBD1
CDR3 length: 19
CDR3 protein: CASSFSREGTDLSSYEQYF
CDR3 DNA: TGTGCCAGCAGTTTCTCTCGCGAAGGGACAGATCTTAGCTCCTACGAGCAGTACTTC

clone size: -
V gene: TRBV9
J gene: TRBJ1-4
D gene: TRBD1
CDR3 length: 14
CDR3 protein: CASSVGQGGEKLFF
CDR3 DNA: TGTGCCAGCAGCGTGGGACAGGGAGGGGAAAAACTGTTTTTT

clone size: -
V gene: TRBV2
J gene: TRBJ2-7
D gene: TRBD2
CDR3 length: 16
CDR3 protein: CASSPGTSGSTYEQYF
CDR3 DNA: TGTGCCAGCAGCCCCGGGACTAGCGGGAGTACCTACGAGCAGTACTTC

clone size: -
V gene: TRBV27
J gene: TRBJ2-1
D gene: -
CDR3 length: 13
CDR3 protein: CASSPTATNEQFF
CDR3 DNA: TGTGCCAGCAGCCCTACCGCGACCAATGAGCAGTTCTTC

clone size: -
V gene: TRBV4-1
J gene: TRBJ2-5
D gene: TRBD2
CDR3 length: 16
CDR3 protein: CASSQTGTSRQETQYF
CDR3 DNA: TGCGCCAGCAGCCAAACCGGGACTAGCCGCCAAGAGACCCAGTACTTC

clone size: -
V gene: TRBV9
J gene: TRBJ1-2
D gene: TRBD1
CDR3 length: 16
CDR3 protein: CASSVGTGLRSGGYTF
CDR3 DNA: TGTGCCAGCAGCGTGGGGACAGGGTTAAGATCGGGAGGCTACACCTTC

clone size: few
V gene: TRBV7-9
J gene: TRBJ2-7
D gene: TRBD1
CDR3 length: 18
CDR3 protein: CASSPIRLGRGLPYEQYF
CDR3 DNA: TGTGCCAGCAGCCCTATCCGGCTGGGCAGGGGGCTTCCCTACGAGCAGTACTTC

clone size: few
V gene: TRBV7-2
J gene: TRBJ2-7
D gene: -
CDR3 length: 13
CDR3 protein: CASSLGAVREQYF
CDR3 DNA: TGTGCCAGCAGCTTAGGGGCGGTACGCGAGCAGTACTTC

clone size: few
V gene: TRBV2
J gene: TRBJ2-4
D gene: TRBD2
CDR3 length: 15
CDR3 protein: CASKGLAVAKNIQYF
CDR3 DNA: TGTGCCAGCAAGGGACTAGCCGTAGCCAAAAACATTCAGTACTTC